Below, 23 T cell receptor beta chains from the same sample are listed, as sequenced in a study of human T cells and chemical hapten exposure. Time point in this sample: patch test 2, 6 weeks after DPC sensitization. Noted treatment: therapeutic diphenylcyclopropenone sensitization with weekly scalp DPC. MiXCR, applied by TCRdb to the RACE reads, yields one record per CDR3 protein. The data contain 350,000 to 400,000 distinct CDR3 sequences, about 6% of them singletons. Here the sequenced sample was whole blood, taken in connection with sensitization to the hapten diphenylcyclopropenone (DPC). The source of these receptors is a young woman with alopecia areata. Some clones in this sample may be carry-over from other donors' samples.

This clonotype was observed at least ten times. V usage is TRBV2 and J usage is TRBJ2-1; 7 nucleotides align to TRBD2. Germline values: CDR1 SNHLY, CDR2 FYNNEI. V lost 6 bases, J lost 6 bases, and 5 bases stayed unmatched. The CDR3 loop spans 13 amino acids. The CDR3 loop is CASRGTSANEQFF. CDR3 coding DNA: TGTGCCAGCAGGGGAACTAGCGCCAATGAGCAGTTCTTC.

In its sample, this clonotype was seen a few times. The gene calls are TRBV3-1 and TRBJ2-3; 8 nucleotides agree with TRBD1. CDR3 length equals 16 residues. The trim removed 4 bases at V and 1 base at J, leaving 7 bases unmatched. The germline gives CDR1 LGHDT, CDR2 YNNKEL (reference sequence). The CDR3 region is CASSPGTGRGTDTQYF. CDR3 DNA: TGTGCCAGCAGCCCGGGGACAGGCAGGGGCACAGATACGCAGTATTTT.

The chain combines TRBV5-1 with TRBJ1-6, with a possible D match to TRBD1 (5 bases). The CDR3 has 14 amino acids. CDR1 and CDR2 (germline): SGHRS, YFSETQ. Trimming took 0 bases from V and 9 from J, leaving 10 bases between them. Here the CDR3 reads CASSLVRGGSPLHF. CDR3 DNA: TGCGCCAGCAGCTTGGTTAGGGGCGGTTCACCCCTCCACTTT. Full variable domain (outside the CDR3, taken from reference TRBV5-1 and TRBJ1-6): KAGVTQTPRYLIKTRGQQVTLSCSPISGHRSVSWYQQTPGQGLQFLFEYFSETQRNKGNFPGRFSGRQFSNSRSEMNVSTLELGDSALYLCASSLVRGGSPLHFGNGTRLTVT.

This clonotype was seen at least ten times. V is TRBV5-1 and J is TRBJ1-6; the D is unclear. Germline loops: CDR1 SGHRS, CDR2 YFSETQ. CDR3 length: 17 residues. V was trimmed by 2 bases and J by 6 bases, leaving 18 bases between them. The chain's CDR3 is CASSFREGEASNSPLHF. CDR3 DNA sequence: TGCGCCAGCAGCTTTAGGGAAGGTGAAGCGAGTAATTCACCCCTCCACTTT.

Many counts were recorded for this clonotype. V and J are TRBV12-3 or TRBV12-4 and TRBJ1-1; D unclear. The CDR3 length is 13 residues. Trimming removed 3 bases from V and 5 bases from J, with 10 bases in between. CDR3 DNA sequence: TGTGCCAGCAGTTTCGGTCGTGCGACTGAAGCTTTCTTT. It encodes CASSFGRATEAFF.

This sequence joins TRBV9 and TRBJ1-2; no definite D call. With 0 bases removed from V and 4 bases from J, the gap between germline ends came to 7 bases. The CDR3 is made up of 13 amino acids. The germline CDR1 and CDR2 sequences are SGDLS and YYNGEE. The CDR3 sequence: CASSVEDSYGYTF. The CDR3 nucleotides are TGTGCCAGCAGCGTAGAGGATTCCTATGGCTACACCTTC.

This clonotype was counted between two and nine times. The chain joins TRBV12-3 or TRBV12-4 to TRBJ2-2; 7 nucleotides line up with TRBD1. CDR3 size: 15 residues. The V and J ends lost 5 bases and 5 bases, in that order; junction bases with no gene match: 8. In DNA form, the CDR3 reads TGTGCCAGCAGTACACAAGACAGGGAAACCGGGGAGCTGTTTTTT. Protein sequence: CASSTQDRETGELFF.

This clonotype was observed a few times. V usage is TRBV5-1 and J usage is TRBJ2-7; D may be TRBD1 (6 bases). The CDR3 spans 14 residues. Germline CDR1 reads SGHRS; CDR2 reads YFSETQ. With 3 bases removed from V and 2 bases from J, the gap between germline ends came to 12 bases. The CDR3 nucleotides read TGCGCCAGCAGCTCCGGGACACTAGCCTACGAGCAGTACTTC. Residues: CASSSGTLAYEQYF.

This clonotype came up many times. V usage is TRBV28 and J usage is TRBJ1-5; possible D gene TRBD1, 5 bases. The CDR3 sequence is 15 residues long. CDR1 is MDHEN and CDR2 is SYDVKM in the germline V gene. Trimming removed 6 bases from V and 1 base from J, with 13 bases in between. The CDR3 bases are TGTGCCAGCAGGCCACCGGGACTAAGCAATCAGCCCCAGCATTTT. Amino acids: CASRPPGLSNQPQHF.

The chain joins TRBV3-1 to TRBJ2-4, with a tentative D call TRBD1 (5 bases). Trimming pared 3 bases from V and 7 bases from J, leaving 19 bases between. The CDR3 sequence is 16 residues long. The germline CDR1 and CDR2 sequences are LGHDT and YNNKEL (reference sequence). As DNA, the CDR3 is TGTGCCAGCAGCCAGATGGCCCCAGGGCAGGGCAACATTCAGTACTTC. Protein product: CASSQMAPGQGNIQYF.

At least ten counts were recorded for this clonotype. This chain connects TRBV6-2 or TRBV6-3 to TRBJ2-6; D not certain. The germline V gene encodes CDR1 MNHEY and CDR2 SVGEGT. With 6 bases removed from V and 4 bases from J, the gap between germline ends came to 13 bases. The length of the CDR3 is 15 residues. CDR3 coding DNA: TGTGCCAGCAGGGACCACGTCTTCGGGGCCAACGTCCTGACTTTC. As protein: CASRDHVFGANVLTF.

This clonotype was seen only a few times. The chain couples TRBV7-8 to TRBJ1-1; 11 bases are shared with TRBD1. CDR3 length equals 16 residues. The V gene end was trimmed by 7 bases and the J gene end by 1 base; junction bases not matched to a gene: 8. Germline lookup yields CDR1 SGHVS and CDR2 FQNEAQ. The CDR3 is CASTVRGQGGNTEAFF. The CDR3 DNA reads TGTGCCAGCACGGTACGGGGACAGGGGGGGAACACTGAAGCTTTCTTT.

The rearrangement joins TRBV18 to TRBJ2-1; D is perhaps TRBD1 (6 bases). Trimming shortened V by 3 bases and J by 4 bases, and 10 bases separated the two germline ends. Germline CDR1 is KGHSH and CDR2 is LQKENI. The CDR3 sequence is 14 residues long. The CDR3, as DNA: TGTGCCAGCTCACCTGGGACACTTTACAATGAGCAGTTCTTC. It specifies CASSPGTLYNEQFF.

This clonotype has ten or more counts. The chain couples TRBV12-3 or TRBV12-4 to TRBJ2-7; no definite D call. V lost 11 bases and J lost 3, with 20 bases in between. The CDR3 is made up of 14 amino acids. CDR3 region: CAGPGELHDYEQYF. The CDR3 nucleotides read TGTGCCGGACCCGGAGAGCTGCATGACTACGAGCAGTACTTC.

Only a few counts were recorded for this clonotype. J is TRBJ1-1 and V is TRBV27; D remains unclear. The V end lost 0 bases, the J end lost 7 bases, and 12 bases lay between the germline ends. This CDR3 is built from 14 residues. Germline CDR1 and CDR2: MNHEY and SMNVEV (reference sequence). The CDR3 reads CASSLSGSPYEAFF. CDR3 nucleotide sequence: TGTGCCAGCAGTTTATCGGGCAGCCCCTATGAAGCTTTCTTT.

This clonotype was counted ten times or more. This chain connects TRBV6-5 to TRBJ2-7; unclear D gene. V was pared by 6 bases and J by 3 bases, with 15 bases between. The CDR3 is made up of 14 amino acids. The germline V gene encodes CDR1 MNHEY and CDR2 SVGAGI. The CDR3 DNA sequence: TGTGCCAGCAGCGGCAGCAGAGCTAACTACGAGCAGTACTTC. This translates into CASSGSRANYEQYF.

In its sample, this clonotype was seen many times. The chain joins TRBV27 to TRBJ2-5, with D uncertain. V lost 5 bases and J 5 bases, leaving 9 bases between the germline ends. Germline V gene sequence: CDR1 MNHEY, CDR2 SMNVEV (reference sequence). CDR3 length: 12 amino acids. CDR3 residues: CASSPVGETQYF. DNA of the CDR3: TGTGCCAGCAGTCCCGTAGGGGAGACCCAGTACTTC.

V usage is TRBV12-3 or TRBV12-4 and J usage is TRBJ2-7; 11 bases align to TRBD2. CDR3 size: 15 residues. The trim removed 5 bases at V and 1 base at J, leaving 4 bases unmatched. CDR3: CASSPGTSGSYEQYF. The CDR3 bases are TGTGCCAGCAGTCCCGGGACTAGCGGATCCTACGAGCAGTACTTC.

This clonotype has just a few counts. V usage is TRBV27 and J usage is TRBJ1-2, with a weak D call TRBD1 (6 bases). CDR1 and CDR2 from the germline V gene are MNHEY and SMNVEV (reference sequence). Trimming removed 6 bases from V and 6 bases from J, with 23 bases in between. This CDR3 is 16 amino acids long. Here the CDR3 DNA reads TGTGCCAGCAGCGATTCCCCCCGGCAGGGGATCGATGGCTACACCTTC. Encoded protein: CASSDSPRQGIDGYTF.

This clonotype turned up a few times. This chain uses TRBV5-4 with TRBJ2-1; 10 nucleotides match TRBD2. Germline lookup yields CDR1 SGHNT and CDR2 YYREEE (reference sequence). This CDR3 comprises 14 residues. Unmatched junction bases numbered 6, after V lost 0 bases and J lost 12 bases. CDR3 region: CASSLELAGSGQFF. As DNA, the CDR3 is TGTGCCAGCAGCTTGGAACTAGCGGGGTCTGGGCAGTTCTTC.

The rearrangement joins TRBV12-3 or TRBV12-4 to TRBJ2-4, with D possibly matching TRBD2 (5 bases). The CDR3 consists of 11 residues. V lost 4 bases, J lost 11 bases, and 9 bases lay in between. The DNA for the CDR3 is TGTGCCAGCAGTTATTCCGGGGTTCAGTACTTC. Protein sequence: CASSYSGVQYF.

This clonotype was observed at least ten times. The chain employs TRBV5-8 and TRBJ2-6, with D possibly matching TRBD1 (5 bases). This CDR3 is built from 18 residues. CDR1 is SGHTS and CDR2 is YDEGEE in the germline V gene. V was cut by 0 bases and J by 0 bases, with 13 bases left in between. The CDR3 DNA follows: TGTGCCAGCAGCTTGGGGCAAGACAGTTACTCTGGGGCCAACGTCCTGACTTTC. This sequence encodes CASSLGQDSYSGANVLTF.

This clonotype was detected a few times. The chain combines TRBV9 with TRBJ2-7; 9 nucleotides line up with TRBD1. The CDR3 spans 19 residues. Unmatched junction bases numbered 22, after V lost 4 bases and J lost 5 bases. Per the germline V gene, CDR1 is SGDLS and CDR2 is YYNGEE. As DNA, the CDR3 is TGTGCCAGCAGCTCCCGAGTGGCCCCGAGGGACAGGGAGTCCGACGAGCAGTACTTC. This sequence encodes CASSSRVAPRDRESDEQYF.